The 32 T cell receptor beta chains below were found in one sample sequenced in a study of T cells in localized non-small cell lung cancer. The repertoire was sequenced with immunoSEQ multiplex PCR; TCRdb's copy has only in-frame clones and lacks some. In the table there are some 53,000 clones, about nine tenths of which are singletons. The sample in question was peripheral blood, obtained before any cancer treatment. The receptors were gathered from a male donor aged 60 or over with stage III squamous cell lung carcinoma.

The V and J genes are TRBV30 and TRBJ2-4; D is perhaps TRBD2 (7 bases). The germline V and J ends were trimmed by 5 bases and 4 bases, with 21 bases remaining between them. Germline CDR1 is GTSNPN and CDR2 is SVGIG (reference sequence). The CDR3 spans 16 residues. The CDR3 coding sequence is TGTGCCTGGGACCCGACTTGGGGGGGGCTTAAAAACATTCAGTACTTC. It specifies CAWDPTWGGLKNIQYF.

This chain uses TRBV6-6 with TRBJ2-2; weak D call: TRBD2 (5 bases). There are 14 residues in the CDR3. The germline CDR1 and CDR2 sequences are MNHNY and SVGAGI (reference sequence). Trimming shortened V by 6 bases and J by 2 bases, and 10 bases separated the two germline ends. The CDR3 sequence: CASSQLGNTGELFF. The DNA of the CDR3 is TGTGCCAGCAGCCAACTAGGTAACACCGGGGAGCTGTTTTTT.

J is TRBJ2-5 and V is TRBV5-4; 8 nucleotides agree with TRBD1. The germline V gene encodes CDR1 SGHNT and CDR2 YYREEE (reference sequence). CDR3 length: 13 residues. The V segment lost 4 bases and the J segment 5 bases; nucleotides outside the gene matches: 4. The CDR3 sequence is CASSLDRVETQYF. The CDR3 DNA reads TGTGCCAGCAGCCTGGACAGGGTTGAGACCCAGTACTTC.

A few counts support this clone. The rearrangement links TRBV15 to TRBJ1-1, with TRBD1 as a possible D gene (5 bases). The ends were cut back, 1 base at V and 5 bases at J, with 14 bases in the middle. CDR3 length: 15 amino acids. Germline V gene data show CDR1 as LNHNV and CDR2 as YYDKDF (reference sequence). The chain's CDR3 is CATSRGGTSGTEAFF. In nucleotides, the CDR3 is TGTGCCACCAGCAGAGGTGGGACCTCAGGAACTGAAGCTTTCTTT.

The gene calls are TRBV5-6 and TRBJ2-7, with TRBD2 matching over 10 bases. CDR1 SGHDT and CDR2 YYEEEE come from the germline V gene. The junction had 12 bases not matched to a gene; V was cut back by 6 bases and J by 3 bases. This CDR3 comprises 16 residues. The CDR3 spells CASNPVGPSGGYEQYF. CDR3 nucleotides: TGTGCCAGCAACCCGGTGGGGCCTAGCGGGGGCTACGAGCAGTACTTC.

The CDR3 region is CASSYGGTSADTQYF. For the CDR3, the DNA is TGTGCCAGCAGTTACGGAGGGACGAGTGCAGATACGCAGTATTTT. The chain couples TRBV6-5 to TRBJ2-3, with D possibly being TRBD2 (6 bases). The V end lost 2 bases, the J end lost 4 bases, and 13 bases lay between the germline ends. Germline V gives CDR1 MNHEY, CDR2 SVGAGI. There are 15 residues in the CDR3.

The sample holds one count of this clone. The rearrangement links TRBV27 to TRBJ2-2; 7 bases line up with TRBD1. The CDR3 contains 16 residues. The V segment lost 7 bases and the J segment 0 bases; nucleotides outside the gene matches: 8. Germline loops: CDR1 MNHEY, CDR2 SMNVEV (reference sequence). This chain's CDR3 is CASTQRQGANTGELFF. In DNA form, the CDR3 reads TGTGCCAGCACCCAAAGACAGGGTGCGAACACCGGGGAGCTGTTTTTT.

The chain couples TRBV7-3 to TRBJ1-2; no clear D. The V end was cut by 1 base, the J end by 8 bases, with 11 bases between. The CDR3 runs to 13 residues. Germline assignment: CDR1 SGHTA and CDR2 FQGTGA. The CDR3 protein is CASSLNGVNGYTF. Here the CDR3 DNA reads TGTGCCAGCAGCTTAAACGGGGTTAACGGCTACACCTTC.

V gene TRBV6-5 combines with J gene TRBJ2-3; D remains unclear. The germline gives CDR1 MNHEY, CDR2 SVGAGI. The ends were cut back, 0 bases at V and 8 bases at J, with 15 bases in the middle. The CDR3 sequence is 15 residues long. In DNA form, the CDR3 reads TGTGCCAGCAGTTACTCTAGGCAGGCCCTCACTACGCAGTATTTT. Translated, it gives CASSYSRQALTTQYF.

V and J are TRBV10-1 and TRBJ1-5; D might be TRBD1 (5 bases). Germline loops: CDR1 WNHNN, CDR2 SYGVQD (reference sequence). V was cut by 0 bases and J by 0 bases, with 9 bases left in between. The CDR3 has 16 residues. The CDR3 DNA is TGCGCCAGCAGTGAGTCGTCCAGGGTTAGCAATCAGCCCCAGCATTTT. This codes for CASSESSRVSNQPQHF.

This clone appeared a single time. The V call is TRBV6-1, the J call TRBJ2-5, with D perhaps matching TRBD1 or TRBD2 (5 bases each). V lost 6 bases and J lost 5, with 10 bases in between. The V gene's germline CDR1 is MNHNS and CDR2 SASEGT. This CDR3 is 12 amino acids long. The CDR3 is CASRGPSETQYF. DNA of the CDR3: TGTGCCAGCAGGGGACCGTCCGAGACCCAGTACTTC.

The CDR3 loop reads CASSERRKDRGFATQYF. The CDR3 DNA reads as TGTGCCAGCAGCGAACGCAGGAAGGACAGGGGATTTGCTACGCAGTATTTT. The J gene is TRBJ2-3, the V gene TRBV9, with TRBD1 identical over 9 bases. The V and J ends lost 3 bases and 8 bases, in that order; junction bases with no gene match: 16. CDR1 and CDR2 from the germline V gene are SGDLS and YYNGEE. The CDR3 covers 17 residues.

To note about this clone: Other DNA sequences from this sample encode an identical CDR3 as well. The genes are TRBV2 and TRBJ1-5, with TRBD1 matching over 9 bases. The germline V gene has CDR1 SNHLY and CDR2 FYNNEI. The V and J ends lost 8 bases and 4 bases, in that order; junction bases with no gene match: 3. This CDR3 contains 13 residues. This CDR3 is CASGGTGNQPQHF. CDR3 bases: TGTGCCAGCGGGGGGACAGGGAATCAGCCCCAGCATTTT.

The chain carries TRBV6-5 and TRBJ2-7; 9 bases line up with TRBD1. The germline V gene has CDR1 MNHEY and CDR2 SVGAGI. This CDR3 comprises 14 residues. V lost 5 bases and J lost 3; bases outside the gene matches: 5. CDR3 protein: CASSTGTGYYEQYF. DNA for the CDR3: TGTGCCAGCAGTACCGGGACAGGGTACTACGAGCAGTACTTC.

The gene calls are TRBV4-3 and TRBJ1-1, with D possibly being TRBD1 (5 bases). Trimming removed 1 base at V and 7 bases at J, with 16 bases between. The CDR3 sequence is 15 residues long. From germline, CDR1 is LGHNA and CDR2 YSLEER. The CDR3 is CASSQGWDGLFEAFF. The CDR3 DNA is TGCGCCAGCAGCCAAGGGTGGGACGGACTATTTGAAGCTTTCTTT.

V usage is TRBV7-6 and J usage is TRBJ2-7, with D possibly matching TRBD1 (6 bases). The CDR3 loop spans 12 amino acids. The germline gives CDR1 SGHVS, CDR2 FNYEAQ. V was trimmed by 5 bases and J by 5 bases, leaving 10 bases between them. CDR3: CASSTRGDEQYF. The CDR3 DNA reads as TGTGCCAGCAGCACCAGGGGCGACGAGCAGTACTTC. Based on the CDR3 plus reference TRBV7-6 and TRBJ2-7, the full variable domain is GAGVSQSPRYKVTKRGQDVALRCDPISGHVSLYWYRQALGQGPEFLTYFNYEAQQDKSGLPNDRFSAERPEGSISTLTIQRTEQRDSAMYRCASSTRGDEQYFGPGTRLTVT.

The chain uses TRBV7-9 and TRBJ1-2, with D possibly matching TRBD1 (5 bases). CDR1 SEHNR and CDR2 FQNEAQ come from the germline V gene (reference sequence). The CDR3 runs 14 residues. Trimming took 5 bases from V and 4 from J, leaving 14 bases between them. CDR3 region: CASSPWDRRYGYTF. In DNA form, the CDR3 reads TGTGCCAGCAGCCCCTGGGACCGGCGCTATGGCTACACCTTC.

This clone has just a few counts. This rearrangement joins TRBV18 to TRBJ1-1; TRBD1 might be the D (6 bases). Germline-derived CDR1 and CDR2 are KGHSH and LQKENI. V was cut by 5 bases and J by 7 bases, with 11 bases left in between. The CDR3 consists of 12 residues. The CDR3 loop is CASSSGQSEAFF. Written as DNA, the CDR3 is TGTGCCAGCTCATCCGGACAGAGTGAAGCTTTCTTT.

J is TRBJ2-5 and V is TRBV7-3; no reliable D call. Looked up from germline, CDR1 is SGHTA and CDR2 is FQGTGA. Trimming cost V 0 bases and J 5 bases, with 10 bases left between them. This CDR3 is built from 14 residues. CDR3 nucleotide sequence: TGTGCCAGCAGCTTAACGTCCCCCTCGGAGACCCAGTACTTC. It translates to CASSLTSPSETQYF.

The chain joins TRBV5-4 to TRBJ2-3, with a possible D match to TRBD1 (6 bases). The CDR3 is 14 residues long. CDR1 and CDR2 (germline): SGHNT, YYREEE (reference sequence). V lost 5 bases and J 4 bases, leaving 14 bases between the germline ends. The CDR3 coding sequence is TGTGCCAGCAGTCCAAGAGGGGGAGCAGATACGCAGTATTTT. Translated, it gives CASSPRGGADTQYF.

The rearrangement uses TRBV30 and TRBJ2-2, with 8 bases fitting TRBD1. With 0 bases clipped from V and 6 bases from J, the junction kept 3 bases outside the gene matches. The CDR3 runs 14 residues. Germline V gives CDR1 GTSNPN, CDR2 SVGIG (reference sequence). The CDR3 loop reads CAWSVTGVPGELFF. As DNA, the CDR3 is TGTGCCTGGAGTGTGACAGGGGTCCCCGGGGAGCTGTTTTTT.

This clone was seen only once. The chain recombines TRBV7-9 with TRBJ2-7; no reliable D call. The CDR3 length is 11 residues. The ends were cut back, 5 bases at V and 3 bases at J, with 5 bases in the middle. Germline V lookup: CDR1 SEHNR, CDR2 FQNEAQ (reference sequence). The CDR3 DNA reads as TGTGCCAGCAGCCTTGACTACGAGCAGTACTTC. Translated: CASSLDYEQYF. Full variable domain (rest looked up from reference TRBV7-9 and TRBJ2-7): DTGVSQNPRHKITKRGQNVTFRCDPISEHNRLYWYRQTLGQGPEFLTYFQNEAQLEKSRLLSDRFSAERPKGSFSTLEIQRTEQGDSAMYLCASSLDYEQYFGPGTRLTVT.

The chain carries TRBV19 and TRBJ1-2; 9 bases are shared with TRBD1. The CDR3 runs to 15 residues. Unmatched junction bases numbered 9, after V lost 2 bases and J lost 8 bases. The germline V gene encodes CDR1 LNHDA and CDR2 SQIVND (reference sequence). CDR3 bases: TGTGCCAGTAGTATAAGGGGACAGGGATACGGCGGCTACACCTTC. The encoded protein is CASSIRGQGYGGYTF.

The chain couples TRBV7-3 to TRBJ2-2; possible D gene TRBD2, 5 bases. The V gene's germline CDR1 is SGHTA and CDR2 FQGTGA. The V end lost 5 bases, the J end lost 0 bases, and 19 bases lay between the germline ends. CDR3 length: 18 residues. CDR3 loop: CASSPPTTSPPNTGELFF. Written as DNA, the CDR3 is TGTGCCAGCAGCCCCCCGACTACCTCTCCCCCGAACACCGGGGAGCTGTTTTTT. The whole variable domain, filled in from reference TRBV7-3 and TRBJ2-2, reads GAGVSQTPSNKVTEKGKYVELRCDPISGHTALYWYRQSLGQGPEFLIYFQGTGAADDSGLPNDRFFAVRPEGSVSTLKIQRTERGDSAVYLCASSPPTTSPPNTGELFFGEGSRLTVL.

The gene calls are TRBV6-6 and TRBJ2-4; a possible D gene is TRBD1 (5 bases). The CDR3 consists of 14 residues. Looked up from germline, CDR1 is MNHNY and CDR2 is SVGAGI (reference sequence). V was cut by 4 bases and J by 9 bases, with 16 bases left in between. This CDR3 reads CASSWGLAAGIQYF. The CDR3 region has the DNA TGTGCCAGCAGTTGGGGCCTCGCGGCAGGCATTCAGTACTTC.

The chain employs TRBV5-4 and TRBJ2-7; D is unclear. Trimming removed 5 bases from V and 2 bases from J, with 14 bases in between. There are 14 residues in the CDR3. Germline V gene lookup returns CDR1 SGHNT and CDR2 YYREEE (reference sequence). The CDR3 loop is CASRPQQSPYEQYF. The CDR3 nucleotides are TGTGCCAGCAGACCCCAACAGAGTCCCTACGAGCAGTACTTC.

The chain links TRBV5-5 to TRBJ1-4; D not resolved. The CDR3 is made up of 14 amino acids. Germline lookup yields CDR1 SGHKS and CDR2 YYEKEE (reference sequence). With 1 base removed from V and 2 bases from J, the gap between germline ends came to 6 bases. Written as DNA, the CDR3 is TGTGCCAGCAGCTTGTGGGCGACTAATGAAAAACTGTTTTTT. Protein product: CASSLWATNEKLFF.

The V call is TRBV20-1, the J call TRBJ1-2; no clear D. The CDR3 is made up of 10 amino acids. The ends were cut back, 0 bases at V and 8 bases at J, with 4 bases in the middle. Germline CDR1 and CDR2: DFQATT and SNEGSKA (reference sequence). CDR3 bases: TGCAGTGCTAGAGATAGGGGCTACACCTTC. It yields the protein CSARDRGYTF.

This chain uses TRBV19 with TRBJ1-6; 7 bases map to TRBD1. Germline V lookup: CDR1 LNHDA, CDR2 SQIVND (reference sequence). The V segment lost 6 bases and the J segment 10 bases; nucleotides outside the gene matches: 6. CDR3 length: 13 amino acids. The CDR3 loop reads CASRINRGSPLHF. CDR3 coding DNA: TGTGCCAGTAGGATAAACAGGGGATCACCCCTCCACTTT.

CDR3 coding DNA: TGTGCCAGCAGCGTTTCCGGGGTCCAAGAGACCCAGTACTTC. Amino acids: CASSVSGVQETQYF. The V call is TRBV9, the J call TRBJ2-5, with a possible D match to TRBD2 (5 bases). Germline CDR1 reads SGDLS; CDR2 reads YYNGEE. CDR3 size: 14 residues. V lost 2 bases, J lost 1 base, and 9 bases lay in between.

The chain is built from TRBV9 and TRBJ2-2; D call uncertain. Trimming pared 0 bases from V and 6 bases from J, leaving 9 bases between. This CDR3 comprises 14 residues. CDR1 and CDR2 (germline): SGDLS, YYNGEE. The CDR3 DNA is TGTGCCAGCAGCGTAGGGGTAGGGCCCGGGGAGCTGTTTTTT. Protein product: CASSVGVGPGELFF.

With respect to this clone: Relative to the germline gene, one junction end is altered; a read error may explain this. This CDR3 reads CASSYRDWGNYEQYF. CDR3 nucleotide sequence: TGTGCCAGCAGCTACCGGGACTGGGGGAACTACGAGCAGTACTTC. The chain employs TRBV5-3 and TRBJ2-7; TRBD2 might be the D (6 bases). TRBV5-3 belongs to the ORF category, with a function that is uncertain. CDR3 length: 15 amino acids.